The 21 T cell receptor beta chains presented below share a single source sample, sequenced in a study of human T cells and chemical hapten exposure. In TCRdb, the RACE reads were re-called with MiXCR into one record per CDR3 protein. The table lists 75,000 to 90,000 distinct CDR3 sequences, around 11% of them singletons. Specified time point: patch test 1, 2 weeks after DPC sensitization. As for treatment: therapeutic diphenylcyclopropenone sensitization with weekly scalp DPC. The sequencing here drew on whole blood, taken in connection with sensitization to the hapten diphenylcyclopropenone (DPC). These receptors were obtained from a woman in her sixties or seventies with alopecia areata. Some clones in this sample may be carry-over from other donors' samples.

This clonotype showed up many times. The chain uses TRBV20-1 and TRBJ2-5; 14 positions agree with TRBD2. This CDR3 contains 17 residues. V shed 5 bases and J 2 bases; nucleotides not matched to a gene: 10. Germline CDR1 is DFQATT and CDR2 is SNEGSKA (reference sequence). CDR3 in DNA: TGCAGTGCTCGACTAGCGGGGGGGCCTCTTGGGCAAGAGACCCAGTACTTC. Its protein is CSARLAGGPLGQETQYF.

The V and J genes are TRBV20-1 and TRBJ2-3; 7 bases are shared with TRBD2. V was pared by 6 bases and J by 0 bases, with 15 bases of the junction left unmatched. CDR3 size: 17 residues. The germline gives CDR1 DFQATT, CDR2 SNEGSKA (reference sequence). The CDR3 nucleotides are TGCAGTGCCAGACTGGCGGGGGAAATACCTAGCACAGATACGCAGTATTTT. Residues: CSARLAGEIPSTDTQYF.

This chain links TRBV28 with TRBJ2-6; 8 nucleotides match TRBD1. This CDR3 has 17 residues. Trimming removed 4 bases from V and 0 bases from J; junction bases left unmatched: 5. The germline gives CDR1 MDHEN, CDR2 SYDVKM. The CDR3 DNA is TGTGCCAGCAGTTCCAGGGGGCCCAGCTCTGGGGCCAACGTCCTGACTTTC. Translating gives CASSSRGPSSGANVLTF.

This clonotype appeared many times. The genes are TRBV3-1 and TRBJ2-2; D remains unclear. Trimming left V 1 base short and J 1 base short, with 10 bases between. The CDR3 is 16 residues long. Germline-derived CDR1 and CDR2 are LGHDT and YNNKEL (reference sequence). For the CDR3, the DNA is TGTGCCAGCAGCCAAGGGCTTCCAGGGAACACCGGGGAGCTGTTTTTT. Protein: CASSQGLPGNTGELFF. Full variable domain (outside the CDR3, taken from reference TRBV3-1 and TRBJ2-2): DTAVSQTPKYLVTQMGNDKSIKCEQNLGHDTMYWYKQDSKKFLKIMFSYNNKELIINETVPNRFSPKSPDKAHLNLHINSLELGDSAVYFCASSQGLPGNTGELFFGEGSRLTVL.

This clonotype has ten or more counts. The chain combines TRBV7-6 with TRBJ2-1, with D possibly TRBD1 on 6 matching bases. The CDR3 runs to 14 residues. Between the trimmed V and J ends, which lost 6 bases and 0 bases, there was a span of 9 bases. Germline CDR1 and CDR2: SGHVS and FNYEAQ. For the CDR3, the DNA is TGTGCCAGCAGACTACAGGGCTCCTACAATGAGCAGTTCTTC. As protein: CASRLQGSYNEQFF.

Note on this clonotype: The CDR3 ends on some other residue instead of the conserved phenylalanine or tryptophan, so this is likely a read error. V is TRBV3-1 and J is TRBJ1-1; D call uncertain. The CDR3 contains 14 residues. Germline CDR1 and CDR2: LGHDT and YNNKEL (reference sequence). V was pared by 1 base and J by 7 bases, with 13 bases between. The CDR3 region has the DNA TGTGCCAGCAGCCAAGGGCTAGGTACGGATGAAGCTTTCTCT. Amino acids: CASSQGLGTDEAFS.

This CDR3 reads CASSLSPPYNEQFF. Written as DNA, the CDR3 is TGTGCCAGCAGCTTGTCGCCACCCTACAATGAGCAGTTCTTC. This sequence joins TRBV7-9 and TRBJ2-1; unclear D gene. Trimming shortened V by 3 bases and J by 2 bases, and 8 bases separated the two germline ends. Germline V CDR1 and CDR2: SEHNR, FQNEAQ (reference sequence). The CDR3 runs 14 residues.

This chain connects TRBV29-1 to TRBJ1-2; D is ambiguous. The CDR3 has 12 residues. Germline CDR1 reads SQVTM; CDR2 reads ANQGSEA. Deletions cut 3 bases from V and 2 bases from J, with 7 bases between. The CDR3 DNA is TGCAGCGTTGAGATGCGCAACTATGGCTACACCTTC. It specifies CSVEMRNYGYTF.

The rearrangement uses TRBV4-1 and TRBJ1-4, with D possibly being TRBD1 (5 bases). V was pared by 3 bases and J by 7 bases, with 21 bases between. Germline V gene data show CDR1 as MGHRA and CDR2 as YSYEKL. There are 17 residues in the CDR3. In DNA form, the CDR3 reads TGCGCCAGCAGCCAGGGGCAGGGAGGCTACGAAGTTGAAAAACTGTTTTTT. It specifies CASSQGQGGYEVEKLFF.

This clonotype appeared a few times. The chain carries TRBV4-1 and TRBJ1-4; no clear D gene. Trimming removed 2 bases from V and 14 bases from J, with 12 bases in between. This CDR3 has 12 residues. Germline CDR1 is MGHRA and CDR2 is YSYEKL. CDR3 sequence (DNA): TGCGCCAGCAGCCAATTAGGGTTTCGGCTGTTTTTT. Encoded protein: CASSQLGFRLFF.

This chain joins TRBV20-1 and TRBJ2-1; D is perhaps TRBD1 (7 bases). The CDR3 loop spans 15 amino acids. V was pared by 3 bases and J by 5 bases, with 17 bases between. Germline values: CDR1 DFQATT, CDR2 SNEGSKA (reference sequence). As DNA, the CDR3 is TGCAGTGCTAGCCTTGCAGGGGGGCGGAACAATGAGCAGTTCTTC. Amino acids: CSASLAGGRNNEQFF.

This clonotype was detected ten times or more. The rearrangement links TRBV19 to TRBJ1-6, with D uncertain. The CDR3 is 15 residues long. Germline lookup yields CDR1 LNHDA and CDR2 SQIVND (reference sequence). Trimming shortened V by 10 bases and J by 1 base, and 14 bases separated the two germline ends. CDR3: CATSSSGSYNSPLHF. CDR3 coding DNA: TGTGCCACCAGCTCGTCTGGGTCCTATAATTCACCCCTCCACTTT.

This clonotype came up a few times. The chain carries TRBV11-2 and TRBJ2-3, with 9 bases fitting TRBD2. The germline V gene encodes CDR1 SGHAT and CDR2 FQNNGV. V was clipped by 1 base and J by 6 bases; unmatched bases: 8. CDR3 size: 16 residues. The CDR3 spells CASSLGFSGGGDTQYF. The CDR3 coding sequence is TGTGCCAGCAGCTTAGGGTTTAGCGGGGGCGGGGATACGCAGTATTTT.

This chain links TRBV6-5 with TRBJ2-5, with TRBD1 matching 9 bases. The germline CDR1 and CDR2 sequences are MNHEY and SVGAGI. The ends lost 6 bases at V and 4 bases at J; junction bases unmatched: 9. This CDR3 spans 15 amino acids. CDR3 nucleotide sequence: TGTGCCAGCAGGTCCTACAGGGGGCGGTTAGAGACCCAGTACTTC. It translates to CASRSYRGRLETQYF.

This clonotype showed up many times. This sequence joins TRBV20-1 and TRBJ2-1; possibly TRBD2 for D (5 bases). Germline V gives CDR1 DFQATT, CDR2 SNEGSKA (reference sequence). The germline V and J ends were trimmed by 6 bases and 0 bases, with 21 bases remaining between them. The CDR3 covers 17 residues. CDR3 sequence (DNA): TGCAGTGCCTCAGACGCCGGAAGCGGAAGCTCCTACAATGAGCAGTTCTTC. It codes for CSASDAGSGSSYNEQFF.

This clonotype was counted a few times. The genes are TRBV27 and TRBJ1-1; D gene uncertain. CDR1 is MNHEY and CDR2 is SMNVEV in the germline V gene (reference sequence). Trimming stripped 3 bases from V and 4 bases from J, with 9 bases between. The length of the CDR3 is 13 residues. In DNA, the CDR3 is TGTGCCAGCAGTTTTGGCGTGACCACTGAAGCTTTCTTT. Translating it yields CASSFGVTTEAFF.

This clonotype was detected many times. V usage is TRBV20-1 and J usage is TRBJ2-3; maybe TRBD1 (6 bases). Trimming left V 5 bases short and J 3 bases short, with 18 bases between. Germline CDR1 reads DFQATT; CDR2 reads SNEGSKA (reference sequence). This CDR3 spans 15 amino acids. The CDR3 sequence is CSALGNSRGTDTQYF. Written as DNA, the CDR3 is TGCAGTGCTTTAGGGAACAGTAGGGGGACAGATACGCAGTATTTT.

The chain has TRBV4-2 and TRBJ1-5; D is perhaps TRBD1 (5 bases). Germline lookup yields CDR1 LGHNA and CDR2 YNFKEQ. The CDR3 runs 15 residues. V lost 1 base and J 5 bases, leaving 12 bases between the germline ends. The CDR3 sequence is CASSQAYVGDQPQHF. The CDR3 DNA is TGTGCCAGCAGCCAAGCGTATGTAGGGGATCAGCCCCAGCATTTT.

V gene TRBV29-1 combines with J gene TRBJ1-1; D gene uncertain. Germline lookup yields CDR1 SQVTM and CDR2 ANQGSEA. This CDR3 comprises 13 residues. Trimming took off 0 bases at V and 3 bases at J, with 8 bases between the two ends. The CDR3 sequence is CSVEDQWDTEAFF. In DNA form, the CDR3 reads TGCAGCGTTGAAGACCAGTGGGACACTGAAGCTTTCTTT.

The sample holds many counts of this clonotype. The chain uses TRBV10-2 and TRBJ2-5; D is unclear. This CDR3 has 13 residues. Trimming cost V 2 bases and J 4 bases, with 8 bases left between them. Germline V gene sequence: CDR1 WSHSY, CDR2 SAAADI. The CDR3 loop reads CASSEGMRETQYF. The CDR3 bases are TGCGCCAGCAGTGAGGGTATGCGAGAGACCCAGTACTTC.

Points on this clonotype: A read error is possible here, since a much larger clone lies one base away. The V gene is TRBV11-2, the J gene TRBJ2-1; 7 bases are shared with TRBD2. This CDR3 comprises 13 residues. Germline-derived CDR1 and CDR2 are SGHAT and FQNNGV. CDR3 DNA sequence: TGTGCCAGCAGCCGGGGACTAAACAATGGGCAGTTCTTC. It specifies CASSRGLNNGQFF.